The 29 T cell receptor beta chains below were found in one sample sequenced in a study of T cell changes during pregnancy in multiple sclerosis. The protocol was immunoSEQ multiplex PCR, while the TCRdb copy is restricted to in-frame clones and leaves out a portion. The repertoire holds around 50,000 clones, with 93% as singletons. The sample was CD8+ T cells from peripheral blood mononuclear cells, taken in the second trimester of pregnancy. These receptors were obtained from a female donor with multiple sclerosis, enrolled in a pregnancy study.

CDR3 sequence: CASSMGQSYEQYF. The CDR3 DNA follows: TGTGCCAGTAGTATGGGACAGTCATACGAGCAGTACTTC. This chain joins TRBV19 and TRBJ2-7; 7 positions agree with TRBD1. The CDR3 covers 13 residues. Losses at the gene ends were 3 bases for V and 4 bases for J; bases not matched to a gene: 3. The germline CDR1 and CDR2 sequences are LNHDA and SQIVND (reference sequence). Full variable domain (remainder filled in from reference TRBV19 and TRBJ2-7): DGGITQSPKYLFRKEGQNVTLSCEQNLNHDAMYWYRQDPGQGLRLIYYSQIVNDFQKGDIAEGYSVSREKKESFPLTVTSAQKNPTAFYLCASSMGQSYEQYFGPGTRLTVT.

This clone was observed once. V is TRBV5-1 and J is TRBJ2-5; the match to TRBD2 covers 7 bases. The V segment lost 4 bases and the J segment 2 bases; nucleotides outside the gene matches: 8. Germline CDR1 SGHRS, CDR2 YFSETQ. The CDR3 loop spans 15 amino acids. As DNA, the CDR3 is TGCGCCAGCAGCCTGGAATGGGGGGGGCAAGAGACCCAGTACTTC. Protein sequence: CASSLEWGGQETQYF.

In nucleotides, the CDR3 is TGTGCCATCCTTGGGGACAGGGCTGATTCACCCCTCCACTTT. Amino acid sequence: CAILGDRADSPLHF. V usage is TRBV7-9 and J usage is TRBJ1-6; 9 nucleotides line up with TRBD1. The ends lost 10 bases at V and 8 bases at J; junction bases unmatched: 9. Germline V gene sequence: CDR1 SEHNR, CDR2 FQNEAQ (reference sequence). There are 14 residues in the CDR3.

V and J are TRBV7-3 and TRBJ2-1; D unclear. V lost 5 bases to trimming and J lost 0 bases, with 5 bases between them. The CDR3 is 13 residues long. Germline CDR1 SGHTA, CDR2 FQGTGA. CDR3 sequence reads: CASSGDSYNEQFF. The CDR3 DNA reads TGTGCCAGCAGCGGAGACTCCTACAATGAGCAGTTCTTC.

The chain uses TRBV5-1 and TRBJ2-7, with 12 bases fitting TRBD2. The CDR3 sequence is 16 residues long. V lost 3 bases, J lost 5 bases, and 9 bases stayed unmatched. Germline V gene data show CDR1 as SGHRS and CDR2 as YFSETQ. CDR3 in amino acids: CASSSTSGRFHHEQYF. The CDR3 DNA sequence: TGCGCCAGCAGCTCGACTAGCGGGAGATTCCACCACGAGCAGTACTTC. Complete variable domain (other parts from reference TRBV5-1 and TRBJ2-7): KAGVTQTPRYLIKTRGQQVTLSCSPISGHRSVSWYQQTPGQGLQFLFEYFSETQRNKGNFPGRFSGRQFSNSRSEMNVSTLELGDSALYLCASSSTSGRFHHEQYFGPGTRLTVT.

Regarding this clone: A junction boundary mismatches the germline segment, possibly from a read error. The J gene is TRBJ2-7, the V gene TRBV2, with 10 positions matching TRBD1. CDR3 length: 14 residues. Germline V gives CDR1 SNHLY, CDR2 FYNNEI. CDR3 region: CASNEDRGLYEQYF. The CDR3 nucleotides are TGTGCCAGCAATGAAGACAGGGGGCTGTACGAGCAGTACTTC.

The count of this clone is one. This chain links TRBV28 with TRBJ2-3; tentatively, D is TRBD1 (6 bases). CDR3 size: 13 residues. Germline loops: CDR1 MDHEN, CDR2 SYDVKM. The V gene lost 8 bases and the J gene lost 2 bases, with 11 bases spanning the gap. CDR3 amino acids: CASGDRNTDTQYF. The CDR3 coding sequence is TGTGCCAGCGGTGACAGGAACACAGATACGCAGTATTTT.

This clone is a singleton in its sample. The rearrangement links TRBV15 to TRBJ1-1, with D hard to call. The germline V and J ends were trimmed by 0 bases and 6 bases, with 11 bases remaining between them. The germline V gene has CDR1 LNHNV and CDR2 YYDKDF (reference sequence). The CDR3 totals 14 residues. As DNA, the CDR3 is TGTGCCACCAGCAGAGATAGGAGTATAGCTGAAGCTTTCTTT. Protein: CATSRDRSIAEAFF.

The chain combines TRBV28 with TRBJ2-1; the match to TRBD2 covers 11 bases. The ends lost 3 bases at V and 6 bases at J; junction bases unmatched: 16. The CDR3 consists of 19 residues. CDR1 is MDHEN and CDR2 is SYDVKM in the germline V gene. This CDR3 is CASSFQRGTSGSIANEQFF. The CDR3, as DNA: TGTGCCAGCAGTTTCCAGAGGGGTACTAGCGGGAGTATCGCCAATGAGCAGTTCTTC.

In nucleotides, the CDR3 is TGTGCCAGCAGCTTAGTCGGACAGGAGGACACTGAAGCTTTCTTT. It is translated as CASSLVGQEDTEAFF. This rearrangement joins TRBV5-4 to TRBJ1-1, with 7 bases matching TRBD1. CDR3 length equals 15 residues. Looked up from germline, CDR1 is SGHNT and CDR2 is YYREEE (reference sequence). With V trimmed by 2 bases and J by 3 bases, 7 bases remained unmatched.

The CDR3 DNA reads as TGTGCCAGCAGCCCTTGGACTAGCGGAAACTACGAGCAGTACTTC. Translating it yields CASSPWTSGNYEQYF. J is TRBJ2-7 and V is TRBV5-4, with 10 positions matching TRBD2. CDR3 length: 15 residues. V trimming: 4 bases; J trimming: 3 bases; junction bases outside the gene matches: 7. Germline values: CDR1 SGHNT, CDR2 YYREEE (reference sequence).

The chain combines TRBV2 with TRBJ2-7, with TRBD2 matching over 10 bases. The V segment lost 10 bases and the J segment 7 bases; nucleotides outside the gene matches: 16. The CDR3 covers 15 residues. CDR1 and CDR2 (germline): SNHLY, FYNNEI. The CDR3 region has the DNA TGTGCCAACCGGAGGCTAGCGGGAGTACTGGGGGAGCAGTACTTC. Protein product: CANRRLAGVLGEQYF.

J is TRBJ2-3 and V is TRBV5-1; 8 bases are shared with TRBD1. This CDR3 spans 16 amino acids. Germline lookup yields CDR1 SGHRS and CDR2 YFSETQ. With V trimmed by 2 bases and J by 3 bases, 8 bases remained unmatched. The CDR3 sequence: CASSFRGRRVTDTQYF. In DNA, the CDR3 is TGCGCCAGCAGCTTCAGGGGGCGCAGAGTAACAGATACGCAGTATTTT.

The V and J genes are TRBV5-4 and TRBJ1-1; TRBD1 matches at 7 bases. Germline values: CDR1 SGHNT, CDR2 YYREEE (reference sequence). Trimming removed 5 bases from V and 0 bases from J; junction bases left unmatched: 4. The CDR3 spans 14 residues. CDR3 amino acids: CASRDRSLNTEAFF. CDR3 nucleotide sequence: TGTGCCAGCAGGGACAGGAGTCTGAACACTGAAGCTTTCTTT. Using reference TRBV5-4 and TRBJ1-1 for the parts outside the CDR3, the full variable domain is ETGVTQSPTHLIKTRGQQVTLRCSSQSGHNTVSWYQQALGQGPQFIFQYYREEENGRGNFPPRFSGLQFPNYSSELNVNALELDDSALYLCASRDRSLNTEAFFGQGTRLTVV.

This rearrangement joins TRBV29-1 to TRBJ1-2; 12 bases map to TRBD1. This CDR3 spans 14 amino acids. Unmatched junction bases numbered 7, after V lost 4 bases and J lost 7 bases. CDR1 is SQVTM, CDR2 ANQGSEA, per germline. CDR3 in amino acids: CSVVSGQGALGYTF. CDR3 coding DNA: TGCAGCGTTGTTTCGGGACAGGGGGCGCTTGGCTACACCTTC.

CDR3 amino acids: CSARQGEAFF. The CDR3 nucleotides read TGCAGCGCTAGACAGGGAGAAGCTTTCTTT. V is TRBV29-1 and J is TRBJ1-1; 7 nucleotides align to TRBD1. CDR3 length equals 10 residues. Germline V lookup: CDR1 SQVTM, CDR2 ANQGSEA. Losses at the gene ends were 7 bases for V and 8 bases for J; bases not matched to a gene: 4.

The rearrangement joins TRBV14 to TRBJ2-7; 14 bases are a match to TRBD2. The CDR3 length is 18 residues. From germline, CDR1 is SGHDN and CDR2 FVKESK. V lost 6 bases, J lost 3 bases, and 13 bases stayed unmatched. CDR3 loop: CASSPPGLAGDLIYEQYF. CDR3 nucleotides: TGTGCCAGCAGTCCGCCGGGACTAGCGGGAGACCTGATCTACGAGCAGTACTTC.

This clone was found a few times. The V call is TRBV7-9, the J call TRBJ1-6, with D unresolved. Germline V gene sequence: CDR1 SEHNR, CDR2 FQNEAQ (reference sequence). CDR3 length: 12 residues. The ends were cut back, 6 bases at V and 10 bases at J, with 10 bases in the middle. The CDR3 coding sequence is TGTGCCAGCAGGGAAAGCGGCTCACCCCTCCACTTT. It yields the protein CASRESGSPLHF.

CDR3 nucleotides: TGTGCCAGCACCACCAGGGGGCATCGGGAGCAGTACTTC. Translated, it gives CASTTRGHREQYF. The J gene is TRBJ2-7, the V gene TRBV6-1; 8 nucleotides agree with TRBD1. The V gene end was trimmed by 7 bases and the J gene end by 7 bases; junction bases not matched to a gene: 9. This CDR3 has 13 residues. Germline CDR1 reads MNHNS; CDR2 reads SASEGT.

The J gene is TRBJ2-3, the V gene TRBV30; 7 bases agree with TRBD2. The CDR3 contains 19 residues. Germline V gene lookup returns CDR1 GTSNPN and CDR2 SVGIG (reference sequence). V lost 0 bases and J lost 3; bases outside the gene matches: 18. The CDR3 nucleotides read TGTGCCTGGAGTGTATACCCCCCGGGGAGGGCAGGGAGGACAGATACGCAGTATTTT. As protein: CAWSVYPPGRAGRTDTQYF. Combining the CDR3 with reference TRBV30 and TRBJ2-3 gives the whole variable domain SQTIHQWPATLVQPVGSPLSLECTVEGTSNPNLYWYRQAAGRGLQLLFYSVGIGQISSEVPQNLSASRPQDRQFILSSKKLLLSDSGFYLCAWSVYPPGRAGRTDTQYFGPGTRLTVL.

V usage is TRBV9 and J usage is TRBJ2-3, with D possibly TRBD2 on 6 matching bases. Deletions cut 3 bases from V and 11 bases from J, with 10 bases between. CDR3 length: 11 amino acids. CDR1 is SGDLS and CDR2 is YYNGEE in the germline V gene. The CDR3: CASSARDGQYF. The CDR3 bases are TGTGCCAGCAGCGCGCGGGACGGGCAGTATTTT.

The chain combines TRBV5-4 with TRBJ2-5; D remains ambiguous. Germline V gene data show CDR1 as SGHNT and CDR2 as YYREEE (reference sequence). The V gene lost 4 bases and the J gene lost 4 bases, with 14 bases spanning the gap. The CDR3 length is 14 residues. The CDR3 coding sequence is TGTGCCAGCAGCCTAGAAGGCCCAGTAGAGACCCAGTACTTC. This sequence encodes CASSLEGPVETQYF.

The rearrangement uses TRBV9 and TRBJ2-1; perhaps TRBD2 as D (6 bases). The CDR3 loop spans 14 amino acids. Germline CDR1 reads SGDLS; CDR2 reads YYNGEE. The ends were cut back, 0 bases at V and 4 bases at J, with 8 bases in the middle. This CDR3 is CASSVVAEYNEQFF. The CDR3 DNA is TGTGCCAGCAGCGTAGTAGCGGAGTACAATGAGCAGTTCTTC. The full variable domain, rest sourced from reference TRBV9 and TRBJ2-1, is DSGVTQTPKHLITATGQRVTLRCSPRSGDLSVYWYQQSLDQGLQFLIQYYNGEERAKGNILERFSAQQFPDLHSELNLSSLELGDSALYFCASSVVAEYNEQFFGPGTRLTVL.

V is TRBV27 and J is TRBJ2-7; D may be TRBD2 (5 bases). The CDR3 covers 14 residues. Per the germline V gene, CDR1 is MNHEY and CDR2 is SMNVEV (reference sequence). Trimming took off 4 bases at V and 2 bases at J, with 12 bases between the two ends. The CDR3 DNA is TGTGCCAGCAGTTCCGGGGTTAGACCCTACGAGCAGTACTTC. It is translated as CASSSGVRPYEQYF.

V and J are TRBV9 and TRBJ2-7; 10 bases agree with TRBD1. The CDR3 sequence is 16 residues long. J gave up 2 bases and V 0 bases, and 5 bases lay outside the gene matches. Germline V gene lookup returns CDR1 SGDLS and CDR2 YYNGEE. CDR3 sequence (DNA): TGTGCCAGCAGCGTAGGGGTGACAGGGGGCCCCTACGAGCAGTACTTC. Its translation is CASSVGVTGGPYEQYF.

The chain links TRBV4-2 to TRBJ2-6; 9 nucleotides match TRBD1. CDR3 length: 15 amino acids. The J segment lost 13 bases and the V segment lost 1 base, leaving 8 bases of the junction unmatched. In germline, CDR1 is LGHNA, CDR2 YNFKEQ. DNA for the CDR3: TGTGCCAGCAGCCAAGGGGAAGGACAGGGGTTAGTCCTGACTTTC. Its protein product is CASSQGEGQGLVLTF.

The chain recombines TRBV27 with TRBJ2-2, with 8 bases lining up with TRBD1. The germline gives CDR1 MNHEY, CDR2 SMNVEV (reference sequence). This CDR3 has 15 amino acids. V shed 6 bases and J 1 base; nucleotides not matched to a gene: 4. CDR3: CASRTGTGNTGELFF. The CDR3 DNA sequence: TGTGCCAGCAGGACCGGGACAGGGAACACCGGGGAGCTGTTTTTT.

The V gene is TRBV19, the J gene TRBJ1-1; TRBD1 might be the D (5 bases). The V end was cut by 5 bases, the J end by 5 bases, with 12 bases between. The CDR3 totals 13 residues. Germline-derived CDR1 and CDR2 are LNHDA and SQIVND (reference sequence). CDR3 sequence reads: CASSSGLTTEAFF. The CDR3 DNA sequence: TGTGCCAGTAGTTCAGGGTTAACTACTGAAGCTTTCTTT.

This chain uses TRBV25-1 with TRBJ2-1; tentative D call: TRBD1 (6 bases). CDR3 length: 12 residues. V lost 8 bases to trimming and J lost 9 bases, with 14 bases between them. From germline, CDR1 is MGHDK and CDR2 SYGVNS. The CDR3 spells CASGSLGGEQFF. The CDR3 DNA sequence: TGTGCCAGCGGAAGCCTAGGGGGTGAGCAGTTCTTC.